This note documents a single T cell receptor (beta chain) sequence. Its antigen is still unknown. The data are from a study of cytomegalovirus exposure and HLA in healthy donors. Findings and limits, study-wide: In an earlier analysis, productive rearrangement rates for most beta V segments clustered near 87% or 30%. Roughly even sequencing depth across donors was the assumption behind the presence/absence analyses.

Researchers ran the PCR with 60 Vbeta and 13 Jbeta primers. Generated by immunoSEQ multiplex PCR, the TCRdb table keeps only in-frame clones and is missing some. This table holds fewer than 140,000 clones, around four fifths found once. The CDR3 contains 16 residues. The receptor was isolated from a middle-aged man in good health and CMV-seronegative. The chain carries TRBV21-1 and TRBJ2-7; TRBD2 reflects the table's D call only, with no check against the DNA. TRBV21-1 is a documented pseudogene. The sequencing sample was made of PBMCs. The chain's CDR3 is CASSKRGRRVRYEQYF. The CDR3 bases are TGTGCCAGCAGCAAGAGGGGAAGGAGGGTGAGATACGAGCAGTACTTC.